The clone carrying this TCR beta chain occurred a few times. J gave up 6 bases and V 6 bases, and 11 bases lay outside the gene matches. The germline CDR1 and CDR2 sequences are MDHEN and SYDVKM. The CDR3 has 16 residues. This record belongs to a study of naive and memory T cell subsets. Two oligonucleotides, mixed equimolar, formed the beta constant-region primer covering TRBC1 and TRBC2. Nested alpha and beta constant-region primers with the SP2 primer drove four PCR rounds on ligated cDNA. TCRdb reanalysed the UMI-ligation and nested PCR reads using MiXCR and keeps one entry per CDR3 protein. The repertoire holds about 120,000 distinct CDR3 sequences, with 30% to 45% as singletons.

This clonotype was obtained from a human donor in good health. The sequencing input was central memory CD4+ T cells from blood. The rearrangement links TRBV28 to TRBJ2-4, with 10 positions matching TRBD1. The CDR3 DNA follows: TGTGCCAGCAGCCGTCCCGGGACAGGGGATGGAAACATTCAGTACTTC. This sequence encodes CASSRPGTGDGNIQYF.